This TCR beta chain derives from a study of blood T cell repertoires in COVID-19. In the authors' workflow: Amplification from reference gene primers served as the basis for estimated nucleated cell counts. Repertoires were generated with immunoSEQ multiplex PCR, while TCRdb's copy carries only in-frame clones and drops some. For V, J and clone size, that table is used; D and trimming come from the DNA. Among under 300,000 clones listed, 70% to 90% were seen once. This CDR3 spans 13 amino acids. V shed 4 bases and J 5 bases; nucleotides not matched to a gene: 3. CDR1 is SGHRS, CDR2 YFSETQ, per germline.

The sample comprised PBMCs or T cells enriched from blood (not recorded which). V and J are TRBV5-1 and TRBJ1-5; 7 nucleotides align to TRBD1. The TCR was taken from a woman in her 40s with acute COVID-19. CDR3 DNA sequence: TGCGCCAGCAGCCAAACAGGGGATCAGCCCCAGCATTTT. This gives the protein CASSQTGDQPQHF. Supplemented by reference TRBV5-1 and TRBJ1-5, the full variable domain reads KAGVTQTPRYLIKTRGQQVTLSCSPISGHRSVSWYQQTPGQGLQFLFEYFSETQRNKGNFPGRFSGRQFSNSRSEMNVSTLELGDSALYLCASSQTGDQPQHFGDGTRLSIL.